The clone carrying this TCR beta chain has a single count. CDR1 SGHAT and CDR2 FQNNGV come from the germline V gene. The CDR3 is 14 amino acids. Trimming removed 2 bases from V and 1 base from J, with 8 bases in between. These data come from a study of tumor-infiltrating lymphocytes in oesophageal squamous cell carcinoma. TCRdb reprocessed the PCR reads with MiXCR, giving one entry per CDR3 protein. The sample gives 12,000 or so distinct CDR3 sequences, around 52% of which show up once; 42% is in the top ten. Sequencing was performed on esophageal tumor tissue. This clonotype was sampled from a female donor with esophageal squamous cell carcinoma. This chain connects TRBV11-2 to TRBJ1-2, with D unresolved. The CDR3 loop reads CASSLRAGNYGYTF. The CDR3 DNA follows: TGTGCCAGCAGCTTACGGGCCGGTAACTATGGCTACACCTTC.